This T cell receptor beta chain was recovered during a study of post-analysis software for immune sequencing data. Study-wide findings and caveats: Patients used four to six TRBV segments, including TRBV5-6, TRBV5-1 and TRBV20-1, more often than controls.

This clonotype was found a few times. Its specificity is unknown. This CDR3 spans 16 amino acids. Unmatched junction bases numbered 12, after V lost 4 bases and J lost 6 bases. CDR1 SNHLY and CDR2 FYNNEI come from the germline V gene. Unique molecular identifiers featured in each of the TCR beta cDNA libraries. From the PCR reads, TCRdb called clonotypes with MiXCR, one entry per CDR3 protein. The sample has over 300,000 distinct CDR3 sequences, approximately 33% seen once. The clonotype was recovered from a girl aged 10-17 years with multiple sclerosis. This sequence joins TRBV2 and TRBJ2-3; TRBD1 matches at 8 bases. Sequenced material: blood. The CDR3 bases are TGTGCCAGCAGTGTCGGGGGACAGGTGGGGGCGGATACGCAGTATTTT. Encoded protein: CASSVGGQVGADTQYF.